Following are 8 T cell receptor beta chains from one sample sequenced in a study of Ad26.COV2.S vaccination and SARS-CoV-2 variants. Sequenced by immunoSEQ multiplex PCR; TCRdb stores in-frame clones only, minus some. The data show over 85,000 clones, with roughly 80% seen just once and around 15% held by the top ten. Material: peripheral blood, obtained after recovery from COVID-19. The receptors were sampled from a human donor who had recovered from COVID-19.

The DNA for the CDR3 is TGTGCCAGCAGCTTAGGCGGACAGGGTGGAGAGACCCAGTACTTC. Encoded protein: CASSLGGQGGETQYF. The chain employs TRBV7-7 and TRBJ2-5; 8 bases map to TRBD1. Per the germline V gene, CDR1 is SSHAT and CDR2 is FNYEAQ (reference sequence). The CDR3 runs 15 residues. V was pared by 1 base and J by 4 bases, with 5 bases of the junction left unmatched. Full variable domain (rest looked up from reference TRBV7-7 and TRBJ2-5): GAGVSQSPRYKVTKRGQDVTLRCDPISSHATLYWYQQALGQGPEFLTYFNYEAQPDKSGLPSDRFSAERPEGSISTLTIQRTEQRDSAMYRCASSLGGQGGETQYFGPGTRLLVL.

This chain joins TRBV28 and TRBJ1-2; 8 bases fit TRBD1. This CDR3 comprises 13 residues. V dropped 4 bases and J dropped 6; count of bases not matched to a gene: 4. Per germline, CDR1 MDHEN and CDR2 SYDVKM. For the CDR3, the DNA is TGTGCCAGCAGTTCCTACAGGGGGGATGGCTACACCTTC. This gives the protein CASSSYRGDGYTF.

The genes are TRBV11-2 and TRBJ2-2; D not certain. V was pared by 1 base and J by 2 bases, with 8 bases between. Germline V gene sequence: CDR1 SGHAT, CDR2 FQNNGV. CDR3 length: 15 residues. This CDR3 is CASSLVRSNTGELFF. Here the CDR3 DNA reads TGTGCCAGCAGCTTAGTTCGATCCAACACCGGGGAGCTGTTTTTT.

This chain joins TRBV7-3 and TRBJ2-3, with D possibly TRBD1 on 6 matching bases. The CDR3 has 13 residues. Germline CDR1 reads SGHTA; CDR2 reads FQGTGA. V lost 3 bases, J lost 3 bases, and 7 bases lay in between. The CDR3 is CASSFGQTDTQYF. The CDR3 DNA reads TGTGCCAGCAGCTTCGGACAGACAGATACGCAGTATTTT.

The rearrangement joins TRBV28 to TRBJ2-3; D call uncertain. The length of the CDR3 is 13 residues. V was cut by 6 bases and J by 0 bases, with 7 bases left in between. CDR1 is MDHEN, CDR2 SYDVKM, per germline. CDR3 sequence (DNA): TGTGCCAGCAGGCCCCACAGCACAGATACGCAGTATTTT. Its translation is CASRPHSTDTQYF.

This clone was observed a few times. The chain joins TRBV10-1 to TRBJ2-2, with D hard to call. CDR3 length equals 13 residues. V gave up 6 bases and J gave up 0 bases, with 5 bases separating them. Germline assignment: CDR1 WNHNN and CDR2 SYGVQD (reference sequence). The DNA for the CDR3 is TGCGCCAGCAGCAGAACGAACACCGGGGAGCTGTTTTTT. Protein product: CASSRTNTGELFF.

The chain joins TRBV4-2 to TRBJ1-5; D is ambiguous. Germline CDR1 reads LGHNA; CDR2 reads YNFKEQ. There are 14 residues in the CDR3. Trimming stripped 1 base from V and 7 bases from J, with 11 bases between. Here the CDR3 DNA reads TGTGCCAGCAGCCAAGGCTCCGAGGGCCAGCCCCAGCATTTT. It yields the protein CASSQGSEGQPQHF.

The chain combines TRBV4-2 with TRBJ2-6, with D perhaps matching TRBD1 (6 bases). CDR1 and CDR2 (germline): LGHNA, YNFKEQ. V lost 4 bases and J 3 bases, leaving 10 bases between the germline ends. The CDR3 sequence is 15 residues long. CDR3 sequence: CASSPPRGGANVLTF. CDR3 nucleotides: TGTGCCAGCAGCCCCCCCAGGGGTGGGGCCAACGTCCTGACTTTC.